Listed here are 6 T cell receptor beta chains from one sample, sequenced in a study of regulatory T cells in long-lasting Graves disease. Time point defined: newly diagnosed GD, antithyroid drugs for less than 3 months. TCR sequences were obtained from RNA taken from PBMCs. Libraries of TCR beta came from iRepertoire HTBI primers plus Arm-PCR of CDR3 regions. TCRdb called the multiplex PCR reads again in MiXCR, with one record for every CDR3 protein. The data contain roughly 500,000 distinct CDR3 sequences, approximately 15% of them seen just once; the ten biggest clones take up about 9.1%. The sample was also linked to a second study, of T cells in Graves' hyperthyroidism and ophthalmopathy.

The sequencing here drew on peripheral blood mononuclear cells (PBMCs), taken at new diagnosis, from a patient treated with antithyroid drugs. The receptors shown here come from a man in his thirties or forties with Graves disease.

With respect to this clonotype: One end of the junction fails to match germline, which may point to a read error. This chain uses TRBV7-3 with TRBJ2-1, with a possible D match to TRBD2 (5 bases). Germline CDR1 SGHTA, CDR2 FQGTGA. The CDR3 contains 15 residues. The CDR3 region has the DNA TGTGCCGGCAGCTTGGTGCGCGGGCCTTACAATGAGCAGTTCTTC. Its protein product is CAGSLVRGPYNEQFF.

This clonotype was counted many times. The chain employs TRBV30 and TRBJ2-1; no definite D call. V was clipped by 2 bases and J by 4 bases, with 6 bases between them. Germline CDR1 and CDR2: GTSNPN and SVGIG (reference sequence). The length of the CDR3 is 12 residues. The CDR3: CAWSPHYNEQFF. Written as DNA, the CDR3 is TGTGCCTGGAGTCCCCATTACAATGAGCAGTTCTTC.

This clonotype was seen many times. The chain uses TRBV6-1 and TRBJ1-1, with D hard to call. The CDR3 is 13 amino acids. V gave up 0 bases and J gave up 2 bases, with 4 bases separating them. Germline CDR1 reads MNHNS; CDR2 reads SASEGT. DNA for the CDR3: TGTGCCAGCAGTGAAGCTATAAACACTGAAGCTTTCTTT. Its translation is CASSEAINTEAFF.

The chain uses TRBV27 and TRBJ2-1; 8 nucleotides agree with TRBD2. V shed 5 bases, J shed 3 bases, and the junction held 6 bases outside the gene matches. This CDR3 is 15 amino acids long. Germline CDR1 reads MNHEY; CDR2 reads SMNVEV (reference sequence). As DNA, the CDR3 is TGTGCCAGCAGTCAGCTAGCGGGCCACTACAATGAGCAGTTCTTC. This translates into CASSQLAGHYNEQFF.

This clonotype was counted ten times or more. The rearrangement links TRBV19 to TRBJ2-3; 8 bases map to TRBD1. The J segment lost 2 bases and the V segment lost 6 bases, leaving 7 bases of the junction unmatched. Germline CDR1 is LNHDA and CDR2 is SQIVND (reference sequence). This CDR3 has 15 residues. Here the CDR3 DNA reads TGTGCCAGTAGGGCCTGGACAGGGCTCACAGATACGCAGTATTTT. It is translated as CASRAWTGLTDTQYF.

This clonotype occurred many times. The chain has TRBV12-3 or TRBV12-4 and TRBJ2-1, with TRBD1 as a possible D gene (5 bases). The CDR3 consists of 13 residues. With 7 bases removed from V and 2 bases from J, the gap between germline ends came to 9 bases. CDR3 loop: CASKGMTYNEQFF. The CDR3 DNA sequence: TGTGCCAGCAAGGGGATGACCTACAATGAGCAGTTCTTC.